These 4 T cell receptor beta chains originate from one sample sequenced in a study of blood T cell repertoires in COVID-19. This table comes from immunoSEQ multiplex PCR, and its TCRdb copy is limited to in-frame clones, with some not included. The repertoire holds about 250,000 clones, with about 89% as singletons. The sequenced sample was peripheral blood. The receptors derive from a man aged 30 to 45 with acute or convalescent COVID-19.

V usage is TRBV7-9 and J usage is TRBJ2-7; 10 bases map to TRBD1. Germline V lookup: CDR1 SEHNR, CDR2 FQNEAQ (reference sequence). This CDR3 has 18 residues. Trimming took 5 bases from V and 7 from J; bases not matched to a gene: 20. CDR3 in DNA: TGTGCCAGCAGCACTTTCCGGGACAGGGGCACTCGAGTTCGTGAGCAGTACTTC. Encoded protein: CASSTFRDRGTRVREQYF.

The chain links TRBV10-2 to TRBJ1-2; D might be TRBD1 (6 bases). V was clipped by 8 bases and J by 0 bases, with 16 bases between them. Looked up from germline, CDR1 is WSHSY and CDR2 is SAAADI. CDR3 length: 15 residues. DNA of the CDR3: TGCGCCAGCGGCGGTGAGGGGGTATCTAACTATGGCTACACCTTC. It specifies CASGGEGVSNYGYTF.

The V call is TRBV28, the J call TRBJ1-3, with 8 nucleotides matching TRBD1. The CDR3 loop spans 16 amino acids. V gave up 1 base and J gave up 3 bases; unmatched junction bases: 5. Looked up from germline, CDR1 is MDHEN and CDR2 is SYDVKM. In nucleotides, the CDR3 is TGTGCCAGCAGTTTATTCCTCAGGGGGCGTGGAAACACCATATATTTT. Amino acid sequence: CASSLFLRGRGNTIYF.

The chain has TRBV20-1 and TRBJ1-2; D is unclear. The V end was cut by 0 bases, the J end by 8 bases, with 4 bases between. From germline, CDR1 is DFQATT and CDR2 SNEGSKA (reference sequence). CDR3 length: 10 amino acids. CDR3 sequence (DNA): TGCAGTGCTAGAGATGAGGGCTACACCTTC. Residues: CSARDEGYTF.